The 21 T cell receptor beta chains below were found in one sample sequenced in a study of glioma-infiltrating T cells after dendritic cell vaccination. Only in-frame clones appear in the TCRdb table, and some are missing; sequencing was by immunoSEQ multiplex PCR. The table shows tens of thousands of clones, with 70% to 85% occurring only once. The sequencing here drew on blood, taken before dendritic cell vaccination. These receptors all come from a human donor with glioblastoma.

This clone occurred once. This chain links TRBV21-1 with TRBJ2-3; the DNA was not used to check the table's D call, TRBD2. TRBV21-1 has pseudogene status. The CDR3 totals 16 residues. The CDR3 spells CASSVHFRESTDTQYF. DNA of the CDR3: TGTGCCAGCAGCGTCCACTTCCGGGAGTCCACAGATACGCAGTATTTT.

J is TRBJ2-3 and V is TRBV4-1; 14 positions match TRBD2. The CDR3 spans 20 residues. J gave up 0 bases and V 1 base, and 9 bases lay outside the gene matches. CDR1 MGHRA and CDR2 YSYEKL come from the germline V gene. The CDR3 coding sequence is TGCGCCAGCAGCCAAGGGGACCGACTAGCGGGGGGGGGTAGCACAGATACGCAGTATTTT. Its translation is CASSQGDRLAGGGSTDTQYF.

This clone was seen only a few times. J is TRBJ2-1 and V is TRBV6-1, with 8 positions matching TRBD1. V gave up 8 bases and J gave up 7 bases; unmatched junction bases: 7. Germline-derived CDR1 and CDR2 are MNHNS and SASEGT. This CDR3 has 13 amino acids. CDR3 sequence: CASGGRTGNEQFF. CDR3 bases: TGTGCCAGCGGAGGACGGACAGGGAATGAGCAGTTCTTC.

As for this clone: An end of the junction differs from the germline gene, which may be a read error. The identical CDR3 is also encoded by other nucleotide sequences in the sample. This sequence joins TRBV5-1 and TRBJ1-6; TRBD1 is a possible D gene (5 bases). The CDR3 sequence is 20 residues long. The V gene's germline CDR1 is SGHRS and CDR2 YFSETQ. CDR3 bases: TGCGCCAGCAGCTTGGCCATAGGCCAGGGCTTAGCCTCCTATAATTCCCCCCTCCACTTT. Translating gives CASSLAIGQGLASYNSPLHF.

The genes are TRBV7-3 and TRBJ1-1; D uncertain. Germline CDR1 and CDR2: SGHTA and FQGTGA. The V and J ends lost 1 base and 7 bases respectively, with 16 bases between them. This CDR3 comprises 15 residues. The CDR3 reads CASSLKQVLQDEAFF. The CDR3 DNA reads TGTGCCAGCAGCTTAAAGCAGGTACTGCAGGATGAAGCTTTCTTT.

As for this clone: The junction departs from germline at one end; a sequencing error may be responsible. The V call is TRBV4-1, the J call TRBJ2-7, with a weak D call TRBD1 (6 bases). The CDR3 sequence is 18 residues long. The germline V gene has CDR1 MGHRA and CDR2 YSYEKL. The CDR3 loop reads CASSPSPSQRQDSYKQYF. CDR3 bases: TGCGCCAGCAGCCCATCGCCATCGCAAAGACAGGACTCCTACAAGCAGTACTTC.

The V and J genes are TRBV27 and TRBJ2-7, with 10 bases matching TRBD2. The CDR3 runs to 17 residues. V shed 6 bases, J shed 2 bases, and the junction held 13 bases outside the gene matches. In germline, CDR1 is MNHEY, CDR2 SMNVEV (reference sequence). The CDR3 spells CASSEPPRTSGAYEQYF. The CDR3 DNA follows: TGTGCCAGCAGCGAACCTCCCAGGACTAGCGGAGCCTACGAGCAGTACTTC.

The V and J genes are TRBV19 and TRBJ1-5, with 7 bases fitting TRBD1. Per the germline V gene, CDR1 is LNHDA and CDR2 is SQIVND (reference sequence). V shed 6 bases, J shed 6 bases, and the junction held 11 bases outside the gene matches. The CDR3 has 15 amino acids. CDR3 nucleotide sequence: TGTGCCAGTAGCACGACAGGGATTGATAGTCAGCCCCAGCATTTT. Translation gives CASSTTGIDSQPQHF.

V usage is TRBV2 and J usage is TRBJ2-3; 13 bases line up with TRBD2. Germline V gives CDR1 SNHLY, CDR2 FYNNEI. V gave up 3 bases and J gave up 4 bases; unmatched junction bases: 13. This CDR3 comprises 19 residues. The CDR3, as DNA: TGTGCCAGCAGTGATTTGGGGACTAGCGGGGCCTCGCCGCCAGATACGCAGTATTTT. Translating it yields CASSDLGTSGASPPDTQYF.

The chain employs TRBV28 and TRBJ1-1; TRBD1 agrees at 7 bases. This CDR3 spans 16 amino acids. In germline, CDR1 is MDHEN, CDR2 SYDVKM. Trimming took 5 bases from V and 1 from J; bases not matched to a gene: 10. The CDR3 nucleotides are TGTGCCAGCAGTCCCACTTACAGGGGCGAGAACACTGAAGCTTTCTTT. This encodes CASSPTYRGENTEAFF.

This rearrangement joins TRBV30 to TRBJ2-7; unclear D gene. Per germline, CDR1 GTSNPN and CDR2 SVGIG (reference sequence). The CDR3 has 13 residues. The V gene lost 0 bases and the J gene lost 4 bases, with 10 bases spanning the gap. The CDR3 reads CAWSVRIGYEQYF. CDR3 in DNA: TGTGCCTGGAGTGTGAGGATAGGATACGAGCAGTACTTC. Using reference TRBV30 and TRBJ2-7 for the parts outside the CDR3, the full variable domain is SQTIHQWPATLVQPVGSPLSLECTVEGTSNPNLYWYRQAAGRGLQLLFYSVGIGQISSEVPQNLSASRPQDRQFILSSKKLLLSDSGFYLCAWSVRIGYEQYFGPGTRLTVT.

This chain uses TRBV9 with TRBJ2-7; TRBD1 is a possible D gene (6 bases). Trimming left V 4 bases short and J 1 base short, with 15 bases between. The CDR3 is 15 amino acids. From germline, CDR1 is SGDLS and CDR2 YYNGEE. CDR3 DNA: TGTGCCAGCAGCCCCGACAGGTGGGAGTCCTACGAGCAGTACTTC. Amino acids: CASSPDRWESYEQYF.

V and J are TRBV11-1 and TRBJ2-5; D ambiguous. Germline V gene data show CDR1 as SGHAT and CDR2 as FQDESV (reference sequence). V gave up 0 bases and J gave up 5 bases, with 4 bases separating them. This CDR3 region has 12 residues. The CDR3: CASSLAGETQYF. In DNA, the CDR3 is TGTGCCAGCAGCTTAGCCGGGGAGACCCAGTACTTC.

The chain joins TRBV5-4 to TRBJ2-7; 14 positions match TRBD2. Unmatched junction bases numbered 5, after V lost 4 bases and J lost 2 bases. In germline, CDR1 is SGHNT, CDR2 YYREEE (reference sequence). The CDR3 is 16 amino acids. CDR3 sequence reads: CASSHGLAGGAYEQYF. As DNA, the CDR3 is TGTGCCAGCAGCCACGGACTAGCGGGGGGCGCCTACGAGCAGTACTTC.

This rearrangement joins TRBV4-1 to TRBJ1-4; 7 nucleotides line up with TRBD1. Germline values: CDR1 MGHRA, CDR2 YSYEKL. J gave up 7 bases and V 6 bases, and 8 bases lay outside the gene matches. The CDR3 has 14 residues. The CDR3 coding sequence is TGCGCCAGCAGACCTACAGGGGCTAGTGAAAAACTGTTTTTT. Amino acids: CASRPTGASEKLFF.

The chain has TRBV4-3 and TRBJ1-2; the match to TRBD1 covers 8 bases. Germline V lookup: CDR1 LGHNA, CDR2 YSLEER. J lost 4 bases, V lost 3 bases, and 10 bases had no gene match. This CDR3 contains 16 residues. The CDR3 loop is CASSQAGQGGFYGYTF. CDR3 bases: TGCGCCAGCAGCCAGGCAGGACAGGGTGGTTTCTATGGCTACACCTTC.

The gene calls are TRBV6-5 and TRBJ1-6; 9 nucleotides line up with TRBD1. Per the germline V gene, CDR1 is MNHEY and CDR2 is SVGAGI. Germline trimming cut 2 bases from V and 9 bases from J; bases unmatched to any gene: 5. The CDR3 runs 15 residues. The DNA of the CDR3 is TGTGCCAGCAGTTACCGGGACAGGGATCTTTCACCCCTCCACTTT. It specifies CASSYRDRDLSPLHF.

The chain carries TRBV30 and TRBJ2-5; D is ambiguous. In germline, CDR1 is GTSNPN, CDR2 SVGIG (reference sequence). Trimming removed 0 bases at V and 1 base at J, with 9 bases between. This CDR3 has 14 residues. CDR3 loop: CAWSVLKRQETQYF. CDR3 in DNA: TGTGCCTGGAGTGTACTTAAGCGCCAAGAGACCCAGTACTTC.

The genes are TRBV11-2 and TRBJ2-7; 7 bases are a match to TRBD1. CDR1 and CDR2 from the germline V gene are SGHAT and FQNNGV. The trim removed 5 bases at V and 2 bases at J, leaving 9 bases unmatched. CDR3 length: 15 amino acids. This chain's CDR3 is CASSVSGTETYEQYF. The CDR3 region has the DNA TGTGCCAGCAGCGTATCCGGGACAGAGACCTACGAGCAGTACTTC.

This clone came up once. The V call is TRBV4-1, the J call TRBJ2-1; TRBD1 aligns across 10 bases. V shed 2 bases, J shed 6 bases, and the junction held 10 bases outside the gene matches. CDR1 is MGHRA and CDR2 is YSYEKL in the germline V gene. The CDR3 runs to 17 residues. CDR3 in amino acids: CASSQTIDRGLGNEQFF. DNA for the CDR3: TGCGCCAGCAGCCAAACCATAGACAGGGGGCTTGGCAATGAGCAGTTCTTC.

The genes are TRBV7-9 and TRBJ1-5; D is possibly TRBD1 (5 bases). The V end lost 0 bases, the J end lost 2 bases, and 5 bases lay between the germline ends. Per the germline V gene, CDR1 is SEHNR and CDR2 is FQNEAQ (reference sequence). The CDR3 sequence is 14 residues long. DNA of the CDR3: TGTGCCAGCAGCTTAGCAGGGGGCAATCAGCCCCAGCATTTT. The encoded protein is CASSLAGGNQPQHF.